Listed below are T cell receptor beta chains from one sample, sequenced in a study of blood T cells in healthy people across ages. TCRdb reanalysed the 5' RACE reads using MiXCR and keeps one entry per CDR3 protein. Of under 800,000 distinct CDR3 sequences listed, approximately 39% are singletons. Sequencing was carried out using blood. The source is a woman aged 60-70 years in good health. The CDR3 runs from the conserved cysteine through the conserved F or W. D genes are given only for firm matches. The size of a clone is reported for some rows only, either as once, few or many, or as a class for expanded clones.

j_call: TRBJ2-3
v_call: TRBV20-1
clone_size: .
d_call: TRBD2
cdr3_aa: CSARELAGVTTDTQYF
cdr3_nt: TGTAGTGCTAGAGAACTAGCGGGAGTGACTACAGATACGCAGTATTTT

j_call: TRBJ2-5
v_call: TRBV6-5
clone_size: .
d_call: TRBD1
cdr3_aa: CASSRPGQGSGKQYF
cdr3_nt: TGTGCCAGCAGCCGGCCGGGACAGGGAAGTGGAAAGCAGTACTTC

j_call: TRBJ2-1
v_call: TRBV20-1
clone_size: few
d_call: TRBD2
cdr3_aa: CSASTPAGGIYSYNEQFF
cdr3_nt: TGCAGTGCAAGTACCCCAGCGGGAGGGATTTACTCCTACAATGAGCAGTTCTTC

j_call: TRBJ1-2
v_call: TRBV29-1
clone_size: .
d_call: .
cdr3_aa: CSSLGEVLGGYTF
cdr3_nt: TGCAGCTCCTTAGGGGAAGTCCTGGGCGGCTACACCTTC

j_call: TRBJ2-3
v_call: TRBV6-6
clone_size: .
d_call: .
cdr3_aa: CARSYPIAGNVDTQYF
cdr3_nt: TGTGCCCGCAGTTACCCCATAGCTGGGAATGTAGATACGCAGTATTTT

j_call: TRBJ2-7
v_call: TRBV5-1
clone_size: .
d_call: TRBD2
cdr3_aa: CASSLISGSNEQYF
cdr3_nt: TGCGCCAGCAGCTTGATTAGCGGGTCCAACGAGCAGTACTTC

j_call: TRBJ2-3
v_call: TRBV20-1
clone_size: .
d_call: TRBD2
cdr3_aa: CSASTGGGTDTQYF
cdr3_nt: TGCAGTGCTAGTACGGGAGGTGGGACAGATACGCAGTATTTT

j_call: TRBJ1-5
v_call: TRBV27
clone_size: once
d_call: TRBD1
cdr3_aa: CASSSPAAGGEPQHF
cdr3_nt: TGTGCCAGCAGTTCCCCAGCGGCAGGGGGAGAGCCCCAGCATTTT

j_call: TRBJ2-5
v_call: TRBV27
clone_size: .
d_call: TRBD1
cdr3_aa: CASSLRTGRETQYF
cdr3_nt: TGTGCCAGCAGTTTACGGACAGGGCGGGAGACCCAGTACTTC

j_call: TRBJ2-1
v_call: TRBV5-1
clone_size: .
d_call: .
cdr3_aa: CASSPVARGDNEQFF
cdr3_nt: TGCGCCAGCAGCCCAGTGGCTAGGGGGGACAATGAGCAGTTCTTC

j_call: TRBJ1-1
v_call: TRBV20-1
clone_size: .
d_call: .
cdr3_aa: CSASRTGMNTEAFF
cdr3_nt: TGCAGTGCTAGCCGGACGGGTATGAACACTGAAGCTTTCTTT

j_call: TRBJ2-7
v_call: TRBV14
clone_size: .
d_call: .
cdr3_aa: CASSQELGDRSYEQYF
cdr3_nt: TGTGCCAGCAGCCAGGAACTGGGAGATCGAAGCTACGAGCAGTACTTC

j_call: TRBJ2-7
v_call: TRBV7-9
clone_size: .
d_call: .
cdr3_aa: CASSRAGGTVYEQYF
cdr3_nt: TGTGCCAGCAGCCGGGCTGGGGGGACGGTGTACGAGCAGTACTTC

j_call: TRBJ1-5
v_call: TRBV3-1
clone_size: .
d_call: .
cdr3_aa: CASSHAGTVNQPQHF
cdr3_nt: TGTGCCAGCAGCCATGCCGGGACGGTCAATCAGCCCCAGCATTTT

j_call: TRBJ2-5
v_call: TRBV3-1
clone_size: few
d_call: TRBD2
cdr3_aa: CASSTRGGRGETQYF
cdr3_nt: TGTGCCAGCAGCACTCGGGGGGGCCGAGGGGAGACCCAGTACTTC

j_call: TRBJ2-5
v_call: TRBV30
clone_size: .
d_call: TRBD1
cdr3_aa: CAGDRGETQYF
cdr3_nt: TGTGCCGGGGACAGGGGAGAGACCCAGTACTTC

j_call: TRBJ2-1
v_call: TRBV27
clone_size: few
d_call: TRBD1
cdr3_aa: CASSIQGASYNEQFF
cdr3_nt: TGTGCCAGCAGTATACAGGGGGCCTCCTACAATGAGCAGTTCTTC

j_call: TRBJ1-6
v_call: TRBV27
clone_size: .
d_call: TRBD1
cdr3_aa: CASSPRHTVDGTGRSPLHF
cdr3_nt: TGTGCCAGCAGTCCACGACATACCGTCGACGGGACAGGTCGGTCACCCCTCCACTTT

j_call: TRBJ2-3
v_call: TRBV4-3
clone_size: many
d_call: TRBD1
cdr3_aa: CASSRTGSTDTQYF
cdr3_nt: TGCGCCAGCAGCCGGACAGGAAGCACAGATACGCAGTATTTT

j_call: TRBJ1-6
v_call: TRBV11-3
clone_size: .
d_call: .
cdr3_aa: CASSLSGFGGNSPLHF
cdr3_nt: TGTGCCAGCAGCTTATCCGGCTTTGGGGGTAATTCACCCCTCCACTTT